The next 6 T cell receptor beta chains were all read from a single sample in a study of T cell responses to AZD1222 COVID-19 vaccine. Libraries were prepared by immunoSEQ multiplex PCR; TCRdb keeps only in-frame clonotypes and omits some of them. The top ten clones hold approximately 1.8% of a sample with 140,000 to 150,000 clones, roughly nine tenths of them seen once. The specimen comprised peripheral blood, sampled 28 days after the second AZD1222 dose. Receptors originate from an adult who received the AZD1222 COVID-19 vaccine.

The gene calls are TRBV4-1 and TRBJ1-3, with TRBD1 identical over 10 bases. The CDR3 consists of 17 residues. After removal of 3 bases from V and 5 bases from J, the junction contained 10 bases not matched to a gene. Germline lookup yields CDR1 MGHRA and CDR2 YSYEKL. The CDR3: CASSQITGTGARNTIYF. The CDR3 coding sequence is TGCGCCAGCAGCCAGATTACCGGGACAGGGGCTCGAAACACCATATATTTT.

V and J are TRBV10-1 and TRBJ1-5; 8 bases are shared with TRBD1. Germline V gene sequence: CDR1 WNHNN, CDR2 SYGVQD (reference sequence). V trimming: 4 bases; J trimming: 5 bases; junction bases outside the gene matches: 4. The CDR3 extends over 14 amino acids. The CDR3 here is CASSAPGQDQPQHF. CDR3 coding DNA: TGCGCCAGCAGTGCCCCGGGACAGGATCAGCCCCAGCATTTT.

This clone occurred once. This rearrangement joins TRBV4-3 to TRBJ1-2; 7 bases fit TRBD1. CDR3 length: 15 residues. CDR1 and CDR2 (germline): LGHNA, YSLEER. After removal of 1 base from V and 5 bases from J, the junction contained 7 bases not matched to a gene. This CDR3 reads CASSQGGTVGYGYTF. The CDR3 DNA is TGCGCCAGCAGCCAAGGGGGGACAGTCGGATATGGCTACACCTTC.

The chain is built from TRBV5-4 and TRBJ2-5; either TRBD1 or TRBD2 may fit D (5 bases each). The CDR3 sequence is 16 residues long. V lost 5 bases, J lost 1 base, and 18 bases lay in between. Germline loops: CDR1 SGHNT, CDR2 YYREEE (reference sequence). CDR3 residues: CASSGDSLGGQETQYF. The DNA for the CDR3 is TGTGCCAGCAGTGGAGACAGTTTAGGAGGCCAAGAGACCCAGTACTTC.

CDR3 coding DNA: TGTGCCAGTAGTAATTTCGCATGGCTAACTTACAATGAGCAGTTCTTC. Translation: CASSNFAWLTYNEQFF. The chain joins TRBV19 to TRBJ2-1; D remains unclear. Trimming pared 4 bases from V and 4 bases from J, leaving 17 bases between. Germline V gives CDR1 LNHDA, CDR2 SQIVND (reference sequence). There are 16 residues in the CDR3. Drawing the rest from reference TRBV19 and TRBJ2-1, the complete variable domain is DGGITQSPKYLFRKEGQNVTLSCEQNLNHDAMYWYRQDPGQGLRLIYYSQIVNDFQKGDIAEGYSVSREKKESFPLTVTSAQKNPTAFYLCASSNFAWLTYNEQFFGPGTRLTVL.

The V call is TRBV10-3, the J call TRBJ2-1; D tentatively reads TRBD1 or TRBD2 (5 bases each). The length of the CDR3 is 13 residues. The germline V gene has CDR1 ENHRY and CDR2 SYGVKD. Trimming took 4 bases from V and 6 from J, leaving 10 bases between them. CDR3 sequence: CAISGDPPNEQFF. The CDR3 nucleotides read TGTGCCATCAGTGGGGACCCACCCAATGAGCAGTTCTTC.